This T cell receptor beta chain was identified in a study of T cell responses to AZD1222 COVID-19 vaccine. A few counts support this clone. The protocol was immunoSEQ multiplex PCR, while the TCRdb copy is restricted to in-frame clones and leaves out a portion. Of about 110,000 clones listed, roughly 88% were seen once; the top ten hold about 13%. The material was peripheral blood, obtained on day 0 of MenACWY control vaccination. This receptor was obtained from an adult in good health.

CDR3: CASSYGTGGLDQPQHF. DNA of the CDR3: TGTGCCAGCAGCTACGGGACAGGGGGTCTTGATCAGCCCCAGCATTTT. This chain joins TRBV5-6 and TRBJ1-5; 11 bases are a match to TRBD1. The trim removed 3 bases at V and 5 bases at J, leaving 7 bases unmatched. The CDR3 loop spans 16 amino acids. The germline V gene encodes CDR1 SGHDT and CDR2 YYEEEE.